This record concerns one TCR beta chain sequence. The data originate from a study of blood T cell repertoires in COVID-19. About the research overall: T cells, B-cell-depleted T cells, or PBMCs supplied cDNA or gDNA.

Assay used: immunoSEQ multiplex PCR; TCRdb lists only in-frame clones, some missing. There are hundreds of thousands of clones in the sample; roughly 86% occur only once, and 3.3% lies in the top ten. Trimming at V came to 2 bases and at J to 8 bases, leaving 12 bases not matched to a gene. The germline CDR1 and CDR2 sequences are SGHTA and FQGTGA. The CDR3 spans 16 residues. Recruitment covered about two dozen US areas and drew participants whose ages spanned about 18 to 100 years. Each participant's cohort was designated according to participant-reported clinical history. This receptor was obtained from a woman between 40 and 50 years old with acute COVID-19. The chain links TRBV7-3 to TRBJ2-1; 7 bases agree with TRBD1. The specimen was PBMCs or T cells enriched from blood (not recorded which). The CDR3 sequence: CASSLSLGGSFDEQFF. DNA of the CDR3: TGTGCCAGCAGCTTATCCCTAGGGGGCAGTTTTGATGAGCAGTTCTTC.